This T cell receptor beta chain is drawn from a study of blood T cell repertoires in COVID-19. The table came from immunoSEQ multiplex PCR; TCRdb's copy has only in-frame clones and leaves some out. Seen here are approximately 130,000 clones, over 70% observed once, and the top ten hold about 5.4%. Per germline, CDR1 MNHEY and CDR2 SVGEGT. After removal of 5 bases from V and 0 bases from J, the junction contained 8 bases not matched to a gene. The CDR3 is 16 amino acids. The chain recombines TRBV6-2 or TRBV6-3 with TRBJ2-5; 8 positions agree with TRBD1. This receptor was identified in a man aged 80 or over with active or convalescent COVID-19. The sequenced sample consisted of peripheral blood. Here the CDR3 DNA reads TGTGCCAGCAGTACGTGGGACAGGAGCTACCAAGAGACCCAGTACTTC. It translates to CASSTWDRSYQETQYF.